This TCR beta chain was sequenced in a study of T cells after yellow fever vaccination. The V gene lost 7 bases and the J gene lost 9 bases, with 21 bases spanning the gap. There are 15 residues in the CDR3. Germline V lookup: CDR1 ENHRY, CDR2 SYGVKD. TCRdb called the 5' RACE reads again in MiXCR, with one record for every CDR3 protein. This sample carries roughly 170,000 distinct CDR3 sequences, about 6% of them seen once, and the ten largest clones take roughly 3%. This clonotype came up a few times. The rearrangement uses TRBV10-3 and TRBJ2-2; D may be TRBD1 or TRBD2 (5 bases each). The sample was CD4+ T cells sorted from PBMCs, taken on the day of the first yellow fever vaccination. The receptor's source is a man between 18 and 35 years old who received the YFV17D yellow fever vaccine. The CDR3 loop reads CAIKESNEGNRELFF. CDR3 bases: TGTGCCATCAAGGAGTCGAATGAGGGGAATAGGGAGCTGTTTTTT.